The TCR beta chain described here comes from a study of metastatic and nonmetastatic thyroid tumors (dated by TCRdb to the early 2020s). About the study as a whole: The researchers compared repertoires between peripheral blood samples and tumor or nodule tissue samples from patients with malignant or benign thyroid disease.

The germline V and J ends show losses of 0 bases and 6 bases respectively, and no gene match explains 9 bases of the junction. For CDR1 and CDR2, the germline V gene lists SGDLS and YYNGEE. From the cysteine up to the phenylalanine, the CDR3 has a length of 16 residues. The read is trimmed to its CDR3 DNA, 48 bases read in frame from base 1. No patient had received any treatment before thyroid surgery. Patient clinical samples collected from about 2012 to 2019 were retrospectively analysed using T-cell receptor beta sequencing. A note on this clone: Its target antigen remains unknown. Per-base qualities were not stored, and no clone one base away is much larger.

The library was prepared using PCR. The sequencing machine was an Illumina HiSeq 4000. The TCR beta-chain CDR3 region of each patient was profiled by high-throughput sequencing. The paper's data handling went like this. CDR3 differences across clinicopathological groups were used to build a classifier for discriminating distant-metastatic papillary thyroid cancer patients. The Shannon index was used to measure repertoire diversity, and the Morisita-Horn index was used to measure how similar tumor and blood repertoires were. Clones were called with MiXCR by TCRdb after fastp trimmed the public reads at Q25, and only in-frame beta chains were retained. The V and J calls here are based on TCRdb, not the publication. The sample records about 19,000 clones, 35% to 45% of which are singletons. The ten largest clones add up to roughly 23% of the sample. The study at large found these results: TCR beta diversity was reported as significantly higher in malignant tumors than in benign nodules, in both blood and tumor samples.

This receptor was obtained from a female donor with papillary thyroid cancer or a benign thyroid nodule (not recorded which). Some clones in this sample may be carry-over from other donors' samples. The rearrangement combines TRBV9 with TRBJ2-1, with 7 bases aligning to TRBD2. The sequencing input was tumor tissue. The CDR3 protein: CASSVGGGSRRNEQFF. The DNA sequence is TGTGCCAGCAGCGTAGGGGGCGGGAGCAGACGCAATGAGCAGTTCTTC. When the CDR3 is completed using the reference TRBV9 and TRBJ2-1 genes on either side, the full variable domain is DSGVTQTPKHLITATGQRVTLRCSPRSGDLSVYWYQQSLDQGLQFLIQYYNGEERAKGNILERFSAQQFPDLHSELNLSSLELGDSALYFCASSVGGGSRRNEQFFGPGTRLTVL.